The 14 T cell receptor beta chains in this list originate from one sample, sequenced in a study of cytomegalovirus exposure and HLA in healthy donors. This PCR relied on a set of 60 Vbeta primers and 13 Jbeta primers. This table comes from immunoSEQ multiplex PCR, and its TCRdb copy is limited to in-frame clones, with some not included. The sample holds 140,000 to 150,000 clones, roughly 74% seen once. Material: PBMCs. The receptors shown here come from a woman aged 18-35 years in good health and CMV-seropositive.

The chain is built from TRBV5-6 and TRBJ1-2; D is possibly TRBD1 (5 bases). The length of the CDR3 is 15 residues. Germline CDR1 and CDR2: SGHDT and YYEEEE. The germline V and J ends were trimmed by 0 bases and 5 bases, with 14 bases remaining between them. The CDR3 is CASSLEAGGAYGYTF. The CDR3 bases are TGTGCCAGCAGCTTGGAAGCAGGTGGGGCATATGGCTACACCTTC.

The chain links TRBV15 to TRBJ1-5; D unresolved. The CDR3 extends over 13 amino acids. CDR1 LNHNV and CDR2 YYDKDF come from the germline V gene (reference sequence). V lost 0 bases, J lost 7 bases, and 7 bases lay in between. In DNA form, the CDR3 reads TGTGCCACCAGCAGAGATCTGGCCCAGCCCCAGCATTTT. Protein: CATSRDLAQPQHF. The complete variable domain, with remaining parts taken from reference TRBV15 and TRBJ1-5, reads DAMVIQNPRYQVTQFGKPVTLSCSQTLNHNVMYWYQQKSSQAPKLLFHYYDKDFNNEADTPDNFQSRRPNTSFCFLDIRSPGLGDTAMYLCATSRDLAQPQHFGDGTRLSIL.

This clone showed up just once. The rearrangement links TRBV19 to TRBJ2-2, with no clear D. The ends were cut back, 1 base at V and 7 bases at J, with 4 bases in the middle. This CDR3 is 12 amino acids long. The V gene's germline CDR1 is LNHDA and CDR2 SQIVND (reference sequence). The CDR3 DNA is TGTGCCAGTAGTATAGTTAACGGGGAGCTGTTTTTT. This codes for CASSIVNGELFF.

This clone was found a few times. The CDR3 here is CASSPPGGAKNIQYF. The CDR3, as DNA: TGTGCCAGCTCACCACCAGGGGGAGCCAAAAACATTCAGTACTTC. The chain is built from TRBV18 and TRBJ2-4; weak D call: TRBD1 (6 bases). The CDR3 is made up of 15 amino acids. Germline CDR1 KGHSH, CDR2 LQKENI. With 0 bases removed from V and 0 bases from J, the gap between germline ends came to 6 bases.

J is TRBJ1-4 and V is TRBV30; TRBD1 agrees at 8 bases. Germline CDR1 GTSNPN, CDR2 SVGIG (reference sequence). The CDR3 has 14 residues. The V and J ends lost 2 bases and 5 bases, in that order; junction bases with no gene match: 4. The CDR3 DNA follows: TGTGCCTGGAGTACAGGGGGAGAGAATGAAAAACTGTTTTTT. Its protein is CAWSTGGENEKLFF.

The J gene is TRBJ1-2, the V gene TRBV19; TRBD1 matches at 7 bases. Germline V gene data show CDR1 as LNHDA and CDR2 as SQIVND (reference sequence). CDR3 length equals 15 residues. The ends lost 5 bases at V and 7 bases at J; junction bases unmatched: 13. CDR3 nucleotide sequence: TGTGCCAGTAGTGACGAACAGGGGAGGTCTGTTGGCTACACCTTC. This encodes CASSDEQGRSVGYTF.

The CDR3 loop reads CASSILLDNSYGYTF. Written as DNA, the CDR3 is TGTGCCAGCAGCATCCTCCTCGATAACAGCTATGGCTACACCTTC. The chain couples TRBV28 to TRBJ1-2; no clear D gene. Germline lookup yields CDR1 MDHEN and CDR2 SYDVKM. The CDR3 consists of 15 residues. The V end was cut by 6 bases, the J end by 4 bases, with 18 bases between.

CDR3 residues: CASSYLSGGRADTQYF. The CDR3 DNA reads as TGTGCCAGCAGTTACCTTTCAGGGGGCAGGGCAGATACGCAGTATTTT. The chain has TRBV6-5 and TRBJ2-3; 8 nucleotides match TRBD1. The V and J ends lost 2 bases and 4 bases, in that order; junction bases with no gene match: 8. Germline CDR1 is MNHEY and CDR2 is SVGAGI. The CDR3 is made up of 16 amino acids.

The chain is built from TRBV19 and TRBJ1-1, with 8 bases lining up with TRBD1. The V gene end was trimmed by 3 bases and the J gene end by 4 bases; junction bases not matched to a gene: 4. The CDR3 spans 14 residues. Germline V gene lookup returns CDR1 LNHDA and CDR2 SQIVND (reference sequence). The CDR3 coding sequence is TGTGCCAGTAGTATTCCAGGGGGCGGCACTGAAGCTTTCTTT. Translation: CASSIPGGGTEAFF.

This rearrangement joins TRBV11-2 to TRBJ2-2, with a weak D call TRBD2 (6 bases). CDR3 length: 15 amino acids. V lost 4 bases, J lost 3 bases, and 12 bases lay in between. CDR1 SGHAT and CDR2 FQNNGV come from the germline V gene. The CDR3 DNA follows: TGTGCCAGCAGCTCTCGAACGGGGGACACCGGGGAGCTGTTTTTT. This gives the protein CASSSRTGDTGELFF.

The CDR3 is CASSPIRGILNEQFF. DNA of the CDR3: TGTGCCAGCAGCCCAATCCGGGGGATCCTCAATGAGCAGTTCTTC. The gene calls are TRBV5-6 and TRBJ2-1, with D perhaps TRBD2 (6 bases). The ends were cut back, 4 bases at V and 6 bases at J, with 17 bases in the middle. This CDR3 has 15 residues. From germline, CDR1 is SGHDT and CDR2 YYEEEE.

This sequence joins TRBV11-2 and TRBJ2-7; 9 bases fit TRBD1. The V gene end was trimmed by 1 base and the J gene end by 9 bases; junction bases not matched to a gene: 10. The germline V gene has CDR1 SGHAT and CDR2 FQNNGV. The CDR3 sequence is 15 residues long. The CDR3 coding sequence is TGTGCCAGCAGCTTAGGACAGGGGGAAAGTTTAGGGCAGTACTTC. Amino acid sequence: CASSLGQGESLGQYF.

The V and J genes are TRBV19 and TRBJ1-5, with 8 bases that match TRBD1. CDR3 length equals 13 residues. The germline V gene has CDR1 LNHDA and CDR2 SQIVND (reference sequence). V lost 6 bases, J lost 6 bases, and 4 bases stayed unmatched. The CDR3 is CASRWDRSQPQHF. CDR3 nucleotide sequence: TGTGCCAGTAGGTGGGACAGGAGTCAGCCCCAGCATTTT.

The J gene is TRBJ2-4, the V gene TRBV15; maybe TRBD1 (5 bases). CDR3 size: 13 residues. V gave up 0 bases and J gave up 15 bases, with 15 bases separating them. The V gene's germline CDR1 is LNHNV and CDR2 YYDKDF (reference sequence). CDR3 nucleotide sequence: TGTGCCACCAGCAGAGATCCAGGGCCTGAGCGGTACTTC. Its translation is CATSRDPGPERYF. Together with reference TRBV15 and TRBJ2-4, the CDR3 gives the full variable domain: DAMVIQNPRYQVTQFGKPVTLSCSQTLNHNVMYWYQQKSSQAPKLLFHYYDKDFNNEADTPDNFQSRRPNTSFCFLDIRSPGLGDTAMYLCATSRDPGPERYFGAGTRLSVL.